The rows below give T cell receptor beta chains drawn from one sample of a study of T-cell reconstitution after alpha-beta-depleted transplantation in children. Each CDR3 protein gets one entry after TCRdb re-called the PCR reads with MiXCR. The sample contains a few hundred thousand distinct CDR3 sequences, 27% of which appear only once. This specimen consisted of PBMCs, obtained before TCRalphabeta/CD19-depleted stem cell transplant. Receptors originate from a boy younger than two with Wiskott-Aldrich syndrome, due to receive a stem cell transplant. The CDR3 runs from the conserved cysteine through the conserved F or W.

j_call cdr3_length v_call cdr3_aa
TRBJ2-1 17 TRBV6-1 CASRPRTSGLGYNEQFF
TRBJ2-1 16 TRBV29-1 CSSARGSGRSYNEQFF
TRBJ2-3 15 TRBV20-1 CSARDTGRGTDTQYF
TRBJ2-1 12 TRBV9 CASSVDNNEQFF
TRBJ2-3 19 TRBV4-2 CASSREILPGQDSTDTQYF
TRBJ2-7 13 TRBV11-2 CASSLDPGHEQYF
TRBJ2-5 15 TRBV5-1 CASSLSGTSGETQYF
TRBJ2-1 17 TRBV27 CASSPLLGISSYNEQFF
TRBJ2-1 16 TRBV12-3/TRBV12-4 CASSPGLRTPRNEQFF
TRBJ2-5 15 TRBV12-3/TRBV12-4 CASSLRVDFQETQYF
TRBJ1-5 15 TRBV15 CATSTEGRYNQPQHF
TRBJ2-1 14 TRBV7-6 CASSPGPVSNEQFF
TRBJ2-2 13 TRBV20-1 CSASSDTTGELFF
TRBJ2-3 14 TRBV7-9 CASSVGAGTDTQYF
TRBJ2-7 15 TRBV11-1 CASSREGAWSYDQYF
TRBJ2-2 15 TRBV12-3/TRBV12-4 CASSFGRGPTGELFF
TRBJ2-1 16 TRBV28 CASSTTREDRYNEQFF
TRBJ1-6 11 TRBV2 CASSYTSPLHF
TRBJ2-1 15 TRBV9 CASSVRQHPYNECEF
TRBJ2-7 12 TRBV15 CATSSWGHEQYF
TRBJ2-2 16 TRBV7-8 CASSAARVANTGELFF
TRBJ2-7 14 TRBV5-4 CASSSRDLSYEQYF
TRBJ2-1 14 TRBV12-3/TRBV12-4 CASSFGAPHNEQFF
TRBJ2-7 13 TRBV28 CASSFRLAYEQYF
TRBJ2-1 14 TRBV10-2 CASRSSGNNNEQFF
TRBJ2-1 15 TRBV9 CASSVAGAGYNEQFF
TRBJ1-1 14 TRBV5-1 CASSWEGQGTEAFF
TRBJ2-6 19 TRBV5-1 CASSLVFGRAPPGANVLTF
TRBJ2-5 13 TRBV5-1 CASSLGLQETQYF
TRBJ2-5 14 TRBV7-2 CASNRLAGQETQYF
TRBJ2-5 14 TRBV4-2 CASSQGGGPETQYF
TRBJ2-7 19 TRBV15 CATSRAGTSGRPESYEQYF
TRBJ1-1 12 TRBV20-1 CSARRTSTEAFF
TRBJ2-4 12 TRBV11-2 CASSLSQNIQYF
TRBJ2-5 15 TRBV5-1 CASSYSGTGLETQYF
TRBJ2-1 14 TRBV30 CAWSVQSGNNEQFF
TRBJ1-2 14 TRBV29-1 CSALTGATYYGYTF
TRBJ2-5 16 TRBV5-1 CASSSSPAGGSETQYF
TRBJ2-3 13 TRBV10-3 CAISVSGTDTQYF
TRBJ2-7 13 TRBV5-1 CASSLLGLGEQYF
TRBJ2-3 14 TRBV5-1 CASSLRSITDTQYF
TRBJ2-3 15 TRBV5-1 CASSLQGISTDTQYF